Below, one TCR beta chain is given with its context. These data originate in a study of blood T cell repertoires in COVID-19. Study information: Sites across the United States, Italy and Spain contributed samples from acute and convalescent COVID-19.

Original handling: Estimation of nucleated cell counts relied on the amplification of reference gene primers. Here immunoSEQ multiplex PCR was the method, and the copy in TCRdb shows in-frame clones only, minus some. V and J calls and clone size are copied from that table; D and trimming were computed from the DNA. The table lists more than 100,000 clones, approximately 87% of them singletons. V gave up 0 bases and J gave up 3 bases, with 15 bases separating them. The CDR3 is made up of 16 amino acids. Germline V gives CDR1 MNHEY, CDR2 SVGAGI. The sample taken for sequencing was peripheral blood. The gene calls are TRBV6-5 and TRBJ2-7, with D perhaps TRBD2 (6 bases). The clonotype was recovered from a man aged 45-65 years with active COVID-19. CDR3 nucleotides: TGTGCCAGCAGTTACTCGGGGGACTGGCCGATCTACGAGCAGTACTTC. Its protein product is CASSYSGDWPIYEQYF.